Below, 5 T cell receptor beta chains from the same sample are listed, as sequenced in a study of T cells after yellow fever vaccination. TCRdb re-called the 5' RACE reads through MiXCR, storing one row per CDR3 protein. The sample lists about 140,000 distinct CDR3 sequences, approximately 6.6% occurring once. Sequenced here: CD4+ T cells sorted from PBMCs, sampled 10 days after the yellow fever booster vaccination. The source is a man aged 30 to 45 who received the YFV17D yellow fever vaccine.

This clonotype was seen at least ten times. V gene TRBV7-6 combines with J gene TRBJ2-2; D is unresolved. Germline values: CDR1 SGHVS, CDR2 FNYEAQ. The length of the CDR3 is 16 residues. Trimming cost V 0 bases and J 0 bases, with 8 bases left between them. The CDR3, as DNA: TGTGCCAGCAGCTTAGCCCCTATAACGAACACCGGGGAGCTGTTTTTT. It is translated as CASSLAPITNTGELFF.

This clonotype was found many times. V usage is TRBV3-1 and J usage is TRBJ2-7, with 9 nucleotides matching TRBD2. V lost 8 bases and J lost 6; bases outside the gene matches: 8. Per germline, CDR1 LGHDT and CDR2 YNNKEL (reference sequence). The CDR3 runs to 13 residues. The CDR3: CASEVAGAPEQYF. CDR3 DNA: TGTGCCAGCGAGGTAGCGGGAGCTCCCGAGCAGTACTTC.

This clonotype was recorded at least ten times. The rearrangement joins TRBV11-2 to TRBJ2-1; no definite D call. The CDR3 is 13 amino acids. The germline CDR1 and CDR2 sequences are SGHAT and FQNNGV. The V and J ends lost 1 base and 6 bases respectively, with 7 bases between them. CDR3 sequence reads: CASSLGLPNEQFF. The CDR3 nucleotides read TGTGCCAGCAGCTTAGGACTGCCCAATGAGCAGTTCTTC.

This clonotype was detected many times. This sequence joins TRBV7-3 and TRBJ2-5, with 7 bases aligning to TRBD1. CDR3 length: 15 residues. The J segment lost 1 base and the V segment lost 3 bases, leaving 5 bases of the junction unmatched. Germline assignment: CDR1 SGHTA and CDR2 FQGTGA. In DNA, the CDR3 is TGTGCCAGCAGCTTGACGAGGGGGCTCCAAGAGACCCAGTACTTC. Protein sequence: CASSLTRGLQETQYF.

This clonotype occurred many times. This rearrangement joins TRBV20-1 to TRBJ2-5; D is perhaps TRBD2 (6 bases). V lost 3 bases, J lost 5 bases, and 13 bases lay in between. The CDR3 has 13 amino acids. Per the germline V gene, CDR1 is DFQATT and CDR2 is SNEGSKA (reference sequence). CDR3 sequence: CSARGRSIETQYF. For the CDR3, the DNA is TGCAGTGCTAGGGGGAGGTCCATCGAGACCCAGTACTTC.